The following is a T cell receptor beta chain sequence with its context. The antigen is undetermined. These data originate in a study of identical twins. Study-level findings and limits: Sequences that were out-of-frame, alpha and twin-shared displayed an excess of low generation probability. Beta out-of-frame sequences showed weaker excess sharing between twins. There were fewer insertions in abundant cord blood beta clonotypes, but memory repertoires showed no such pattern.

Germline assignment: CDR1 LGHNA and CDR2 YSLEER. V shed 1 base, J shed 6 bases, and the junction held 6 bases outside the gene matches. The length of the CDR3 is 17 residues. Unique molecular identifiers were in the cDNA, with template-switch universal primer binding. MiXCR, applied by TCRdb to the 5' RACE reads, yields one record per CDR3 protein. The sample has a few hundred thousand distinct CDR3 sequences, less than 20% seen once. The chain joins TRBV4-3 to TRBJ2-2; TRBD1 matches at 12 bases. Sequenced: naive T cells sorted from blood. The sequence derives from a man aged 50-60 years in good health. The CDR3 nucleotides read TGCGCCAGCAGCCAAGGGGGGACAGGGGGCCTTGCCGGGGAGCTGTTTTTT. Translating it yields CASSQGGTGGLAGELFF.